The 31 T cell receptor beta chains given below trace back to one sample, sequenced in a study of Ad26.COV2.S vaccination and SARS-CoV-2 variants (dated by TCRdb to the early 2020s). The treatment or condition label corresponds to: 19 received Ad26.COV2.S at low or high dose, single or two shots; about five received placebo; per-sample allocation not given. For vaccine and placebo recipients, repertoires were sequenced using samples collected on day 63 after the first injection. The receptor library was made with the immunoSEQ multiplex PCR assay. The clones in this table, taken by TCRdb from immuneACCESS, are in-frame only. Not every clone is retained; where verified, under half of the shortfall comes from an unresolved V gene, and the cause of the rest is unknown. Within this sample are under 400,000 clones, with 80% to 90% of them counted one time only. Of the sample, roughly 3.6% falls within the top ten clones.

The sequencing used peripheral blood, collected in a trial of Ad26.COV2.S vaccine versus placebo. The receptor set was obtained from a person between 18 and 65 years old who received the Ad26.COV2.S COVID-19 vaccine or a placebo.

V usage is TRBV21-1 and J usage is TRBJ2-7. TRBV21-1 is shown as a pseudogene. The CDR3 sequence is 14 residues long. CDR3 nucleotides: TGTGCCAGCAGGACGGAGGGGGAGACCTACGAGCAGTACTTC. Translated: CASRTEGETYEQYF.

The chain employs TRBV7-6 and TRBJ2-7; 8 bases map to TRBD2. The V and J ends lost 2 bases and 3 bases, in that order; junction bases with no gene match: 3. CDR1 SGHVS and CDR2 FNYEAQ come from the germline V gene. The CDR3 is made up of 14 amino acids. The CDR3 sequence is CASSLQRGNYEQYF. DNA of the CDR3: TGTGCCAGCAGCTTACAGCGGGGGAACTACGAGCAGTACTTC. Full variable domain (rest looked up from reference TRBV7-6 and TRBJ2-7): GAGVSQSPRYKVTKRGQDVALRCDPISGHVSLYWYRQALGQGPEFLTYFNYEAQQDKSGLPNDRFSAERPEGSISTLTIQRTEQRDSAMYRCASSLQRGNYEQYFGPGTRLTVT.

This sequence joins TRBV12-5 and TRBJ1-1; tentatively, D is TRBD1 (5 bases). From germline, CDR1 is LGHNT and CDR2 FRNRAP. V was trimmed by 7 bases and J by 1 base, leaving 10 bases between them. The CDR3 runs 13 residues. The CDR3 DNA reads TGTGCTAGTGCAGGGCTCGGGAACACTGAAGCTTTCTTT. Translated: CASAGLGNTEAFF. The whole variable domain, filled in from reference TRBV12-5 and TRBJ1-1, reads DARVTQTPRHKVTEMGQEVTMRCQPILGHNTVFWYRQTMMQGLELLAYFRNRAPLDDSGMPKDRFSAEMPDATLATLKIQPSEPRDSAVYFCASAGLGNTEAFFGQGTRLTVV.

The chain couples TRBV7-9 to TRBJ1-1; weak D call: TRBD1 (5 bases). CDR3 size: 11 residues. V was shortened by 1 base and J by 11 bases, with 8 bases between the two germline ends. The V gene's germline CDR1 is SEHNR and CDR2 FQNEAQ (reference sequence). The CDR3 loop is CASSLEGPAFF. The CDR3 nucleotides read TGTGCCAGCAGCTTAGAGGGACCTGCTTTCTTT.

The genes are TRBV10-3 and TRBJ2-2; D remains ambiguous. The CDR3 has 12 amino acids. The V gene's germline CDR1 is ENHRY and CDR2 SYGVKD. The V end was cut by 3 bases, the J end by 4 bases, with 3 bases between. The DNA for the CDR3 is TGTGCCATCAGTGACCTCACCGGGGAGCTGTTTTTT. Its protein product is CAISDLTGELFF.

This sequence joins TRBV5-5 and TRBJ1-5, with D possibly TRBD1 on 5 matching bases. The germline CDR1 and CDR2 sequences are SGHKS and YYEKEE (reference sequence). CDR3 length equals 20 residues. V was cut by 4 bases and J by 2 bases, with 28 bases left in between. Here the CDR3 DNA reads TGTGCCAGCAGCCTTGGAGTGGGGAGGGGTCCCATGGAGCGCAATCAGCCCCAGCATTTT. Amino acids: CASSLGVGRGPMERNQPQHF.

This chain links TRBV18 with TRBJ2-2; D uncertain. Germline V gives CDR1 KGHSH, CDR2 LQKENI. CDR3 length: 16 amino acids. Trimming pared 1 base from V and 6 bases from J, leaving 15 bases between. As DNA, the CDR3 is TGTGCCAGCTCACCACTTTCCTCCTCCTACCCCGGGGAGCTGTTTTTT. It encodes CASSPLSSSYPGELFF.

This chain joins TRBV7-2 and TRBJ1-1; perhaps TRBD1 as D (5 bases). The CDR3 has 12 residues. Trimming left V 5 bases short and J 4 bases short, with 8 bases between. In germline, CDR1 is SGHTA, CDR2 FQGNSA. Written as DNA, the CDR3 is TGTGCCAGCAGCCGACAGAGCACTGAAGCTTTCTTT. Protein: CASSRQSTEAFF.

The chain links TRBV11-3 to TRBJ1-1, with 11 bases aligning to TRBD1. The CDR3 runs to 16 residues. V was clipped by 5 bases and J by 1 base; unmatched bases: 6. CDR1 and CDR2 (germline): SGHNT, YENEEA. DNA for the CDR3: TGTGCCAGCAGCCTTGGACAGGGGGCGACGAACACTGAAGCTTTCTTT. Translating it yields CASSLGQGATNTEAFF.

This chain connects TRBV6-6 to TRBJ1-2; D perhaps matches TRBD1 (6 bases). The CDR3 length is 16 residues. V gave up 1 base and J gave up 2 bases, with 14 bases separating them. Germline V CDR1 and CDR2: MNHNY, SVGAGI (reference sequence). The CDR3 reads CASSYLGRGANYGYTF. The CDR3 bases are TGTGCCAGCAGTTACTTGGGTCGGGGGGCCAACTATGGCTACACCTTC.

The genes are TRBV6-2 or TRBV6-3 and TRBJ2-7, with 11 bases lining up with TRBD2. The CDR3 spans 15 residues. Germline V CDR1 and CDR2: MNHEY, SVGEGT. The junction had 3 bases not matched to a gene; V was cut back by 4 bases and J by 1 base. In DNA, the CDR3 is TGTGCCAGCAGTTTACTAGCGGGAGCGTCCTACGAGCAGTACTTC. It yields the protein CASSLLAGASYEQYF.

The rearrangement links TRBV7-6 to TRBJ2-3, with D hard to call. CDR1 and CDR2 from the germline V gene are SGHVS and FNYEAQ. This CDR3 region has 15 residues. V lost 5 bases to trimming and J lost 0 bases, with 12 bases between them. The CDR3 bases are TGTGCCAGCAGCCGGGCGTTTCTCAGCACAGATACGCAGTATTTT. Amino acids: CASSRAFLSTDTQYF.

This rearrangement joins TRBV13 to TRBJ2-7; D ambiguous. V shed 1 base and J shed 6 bases, with 13 bases lying between them. Germline CDR1 and CDR2: PRHDT and FYEKMQ (reference sequence). CDR3 length equals 14 residues. This chain's CDR3 is CASSLAGRFSEQYF. The CDR3 region has the DNA TGTGCCAGCAGCTTAGCGGGTCGGTTCTCCGAGCAGTACTTC.

The chain couples TRBV6-5 to TRBJ2-1, with 8 bases identical to TRBD1. Germline assignment: CDR1 MNHEY and CDR2 SVGAGI. Trimming removed 6 bases from V and 8 bases from J; junction bases left unmatched: 12. The CDR3 is 15 residues long. For the CDR3, the DNA is TGTGCCAGCAGAAACAGGGGGAGCAGGATCGATGAGCAGTTCTTC. Its protein product is CASRNRGSRIDEQFF.

The chain couples TRBV27 to TRBJ2-7; D uncertain. Germline lookup yields CDR1 MNHEY and CDR2 SMNVEV (reference sequence). This CDR3 spans 13 amino acids. The V gene lost 3 bases and the J gene lost 3 bases, with 9 bases spanning the gap. CDR3 bases: TGTGCCAGCAGTTTCGGCTGGAACTACGAGCAGTACTTC. Residues: CASSFGWNYEQYF.

This rearrangement joins TRBV7-2 to TRBJ2-2, with 15 nucleotides matching TRBD2. With V trimmed by 5 bases and J by 5 bases, 12 bases remained unmatched. The CDR3 extends over 19 amino acids. CDR1 and CDR2 (germline): SGHTA, FQGNSA. This CDR3 is CASSPEGLAGGRKTGELFF. The CDR3, as DNA: TGTGCCAGCAGCCCTGAAGGACTAGCGGGGGGGCGGAAAACCGGGGAGCTGTTTTTT.

This chain connects TRBV6-5 to TRBJ2-3, with D perhaps matching TRBD2 (6 bases). Germline CDR1 and CDR2: MNHEY and SVGAGI. Trimming pared 0 bases from V and 1 base from J, leaving 11 bases between. This CDR3 is built from 16 residues. CDR3: CASSYSPSEGTDTQYF. The CDR3 bases are TGTGCCAGCAGTTACTCTCCTAGCGAAGGCACAGATACGCAGTATTTT.

This rearrangement joins TRBV5-6 to TRBJ2-5; D possibly uses TRBD1 or TRBD2 (5 bases each). V was trimmed by 0 bases and J by 4 bases, leaving 10 bases between them. Germline V gene sequence: CDR1 SGHDT, CDR2 YYEEEE. CDR3 length: 14 residues. In DNA form, the CDR3 reads TGTGCCAGCAGCTTGGGGACGGGGCGAGAGACCCAGTACTTC. Protein: CASSLGTGRETQYF.

The chain combines TRBV2 with TRBJ2-7; no clear D. This CDR3 is 13 amino acids long. In germline, CDR1 is SNHLY, CDR2 FYNNEI. V gave up 2 bases and J gave up 2 bases, with 7 bases separating them. The CDR3 sequence: CASSEFLAYEQYF. In nucleotides, the CDR3 is TGTGCCAGCAGTGAATTTCTAGCCTACGAGCAGTACTTC.

The J gene is TRBJ1-2, the V gene TRBV11-3; possible D gene TRBD1, 5 bases. V was cut by 3 bases and J by 6 bases, with 14 bases left in between. Germline V gene data show CDR1 as SGHNT and CDR2 as YENEEA. The CDR3 contains 14 residues. The CDR3 region is CASSFGGHKDGYTF. The CDR3 DNA follows: TGTGCCAGCAGCTTTGGGGGTCACAAGGATGGCTACACCTTC.

This clone was counted between two and nine times. The chain is built from TRBV19 and TRBJ1-5; the D gene is possibly TRBD1 (5 bases). Trimming shortened V by 4 bases and J by 3 bases, and 10 bases separated the two germline ends. CDR1 LNHDA and CDR2 SQIVND come from the germline V gene (reference sequence). The CDR3 length is 14 residues. CDR3 DNA: TGTGCCAGTAGTAAAGGCAGGGTCAATCAGCCCCAGCATTTT. Translated: CASSKGRVNQPQHF.

The rearrangement links TRBV7-2 to TRBJ2-3, with 8 bases identical to TRBD1. This CDR3 is 16 amino acids long. CDR1 and CDR2 from the germline V gene are SGHTA and FQGNSA. V dropped 6 bases and J dropped 8; count of bases not matched to a gene: 16. The CDR3 region is CASRPTGDPRRGTQYF. CDR3 sequence (DNA): TGTGCCAGCAGACCGACAGGGGACCCGCGCAGGGGTACGCAGTATTTT.

The rearrangement joins TRBV5-6 to TRBJ1-3; 7 nucleotides line up with TRBD1. The V segment lost 1 base and the J segment 7 bases; nucleotides outside the gene matches: 5. The germline V gene encodes CDR1 SGHDT and CDR2 YYEEEE. The CDR3 is 14 amino acids. The CDR3: CASSLKTGWNTIYF. CDR3 DNA sequence: TGTGCCAGCAGCTTGAAGACAGGGTGGAACACCATATATTTT.

This chain joins TRBV20-1 and TRBJ1-6; weak D call: TRBD1 (5 bases). CDR1 and CDR2 (germline): DFQATT, SNEGSKA (reference sequence). V was trimmed by 3 bases and J by 8 bases, leaving 17 bases between them. The CDR3 has 15 residues. The CDR3 spells CSASVGAGDDSPLHF. The DNA for the CDR3 is TGCAGTGCTAGTGTCGGGGCCGGCGATGATTCACCCCTCCACTTT.

The J gene is TRBJ2-3, the V gene TRBV19; a weak D match, TRBD2 (5 bases). The CDR3 loop spans 16 amino acids. Germline V gene sequence: CDR1 LNHDA, CDR2 SQIVND (reference sequence). V lost 5 bases, J lost 0 bases, and 15 bases lay in between. The CDR3 protein is CASSPGLFSSTDTQYF. The CDR3 DNA sequence: TGTGCCAGTAGTCCCGGACTTTTCTCCAGCACAGATACGCAGTATTTT.

V gene TRBV11-3 combines with J gene TRBJ2-2; D gene unclear. The V end was cut by 5 bases, the J end by 2 bases, with 9 bases between. The V gene's germline CDR1 is SGHNT and CDR2 YENEEA. The CDR3 extends over 14 amino acids. CDR3 DNA: TGTGCCAGCAGCCCCCTAGGAAACACCGGGGAGCTGTTTTTT. It codes for CASSPLGNTGELFF.

Details on this clone: Other DNA sequences of this sample code for an identical CDR3. This sequence joins TRBV18 and TRBJ1-5; no clear D. Germline V gene lookup returns CDR1 KGHSH and CDR2 LQKENI. This CDR3 comprises 13 residues. The germline V and J ends were trimmed by 3 bases and 4 bases, with 7 bases remaining between them. CDR3 sequence reads: CASSPDANQPQHF. The CDR3 nucleotides are TGTGCCAGCTCACCCGACGCGAATCAGCCCCAGCATTTT.

The chain carries TRBV14 and TRBJ2-1, with TRBD1 identical over 7 bases. The germline CDR1 and CDR2 sequences are SGHDN and FVKESK. The CDR3 covers 16 residues. Trimming removed 0 bases from V and 4 bases from J; junction bases left unmatched: 6. The CDR3 region has the DNA TGTGCCAGCAGCCAAGATCTATCACAGGGGTACAATGAGCAGTTCTTC. It specifies CASSQDLSQGYNEQFF.

This clone was counted once. The chain uses TRBV5-1 and TRBJ1-1; TRBD1 aligns across 7 bases. With 4 bases clipped from V and 10 bases from J, the junction kept 7 bases outside the gene matches. Germline values: CDR1 SGHRS, CDR2 YFSETQ. CDR3 length: 12 residues. The CDR3 spells CASSPTGIGAFF. In DNA, the CDR3 is TGCGCCAGCAGCCCGACAGGGATTGGAGCTTTCTTT. Based on the CDR3 plus reference TRBV5-1 and TRBJ1-1, the full variable domain is KAGVTQTPRYLIKTRGQQVTLSCSPISGHRSVSWYQQTPGQGLQFLFEYFSETQRNKGNFPGRFSGRQFSNSRSEMNVSTLELGDSALYLCASSPTGIGAFFGQGTRLTVV.

This clone has more than one count but fewer than ten. The chain links TRBV2 to TRBJ2-7; no clear D. CDR3 length: 10 amino acids. CDR1 and CDR2 (germline): SNHLY, FYNNEI. The V gene lost 8 bases and the J gene lost 5 bases, with 7 bases spanning the gap. The CDR3 here is CASHPDEQYF. In DNA, the CDR3 is TGTGCCAGCCACCCTGACGAGCAGTACTTC.

This clone was seen more than once but under ten times. This sequence joins TRBV3-1 (or the pseudogene TRBV3-2) and TRBJ1-5; D ambiguous. Germline loops: CDR1 LGHDT, CDR2 YNNKEL (reference sequence). The ends were cut back, 1 base at V and 0 bases at J, with 7 bases in the middle. The CDR3 is 15 residues long. The CDR3 bases are TGTGCCAGCAGCCAAGGGACTTATAGCAATCAGCCCCAGCATTTT. This encodes CASSQGTYSNQPQHF.